The clone carrying this T cell receptor beta chain was seen a few times. The data were taken from a study of T cells after posttransplantation cyclophosphamide. Profiling relied on immunoSEQ multiplex PCR, and the TCRdb table lists in-frame clones only, not all of them. Sampling found approximately 39,000 clones, none seen once. The source is a man aged 45-60 years in good health, CMV-negative, and a related stem cell transplant donor. The material sequenced was PBMCs.

The CDR3 sequence: CASSLSLYNSPLHF. The CDR3 DNA follows: TGTGCCAGCAGCTTGAGTTTATATAATTCACCCCTCCACTTT. The chain links TRBV7-2 to TRBJ1-6, with D unclear. The CDR3 is 14 residues long. Trimming stripped 3 bases from V and 4 bases from J, with 7 bases between. CDR1 and CDR2 (germline): SGHTA, FQGNSA.